A single TCR beta chain is shown here with its context. The target antigen is unknown. The entry originates in a study of vaccination and CD4 T cells after COVID-19. CD4+ T cells that had been cultured provided DNA sequenced with the Oncomine TCR Beta short-read assay. MiXCR, applied by TCRdb to the PCR reads, yields one record per CDR3 protein. The sample records around 21,000 distinct CDR3 sequences, approximately 42% being singletons. As for time point: late sampling 161 to 241 days after vaccination in three convalescent patients. The treatment: approximately 11-day PBMC culture with coronavirus spike peptide pools or control peptides (ViraFEST assay). After expanding antigen-specific T cells with peptide pools, ViraFEST sequenced their TCRs. Germline V lookup: CDR1 LNHNV, CDR2 YYDKDF (reference sequence). CDR3 size: 15 residues. V shed 1 base, J shed 6 bases, and the junction held 6 bases outside the gene matches.

The source material was CD4+ T cells from blood, cultured in vitro, sampled about 7 months after SARS-CoV-2 vaccination. The rearrangement uses TRBV15 and TRBJ2-7; TRBD2 matches at 10 bases. This clonotype was obtained from a human donor who had recovered from COVID-19. For the CDR3, the DNA is TGTGCCACCAGCAGAGCGGTTAGCGGGAGGACCGAGCAGTACTTC. This encodes CATSRAVSGRTEQYF.